One sample yielded the 21 T cell receptor beta chains listed below, sequenced in a study of CD8 T cells in ankylosing spondylitis. Study results and limitations: A motif in TCR beta, a set of under ten highly homologous variants, appeared characteristic of ankylosing spondylitis blood.

What these receptors recognize is not known. MiXCR was run by TCRdb on the 5' RACE reads, yielding one entry per CDR3 protein. This table has around 770,000 distinct CDR3 sequences, under 20% appearing once. Specimen: blood, either unsorted or a sorted T cell fraction (not recorded which). The receptors were gathered from a male donor with ankylosing spondylitis.

This clonotype was seen more than once but under ten times. The genes are TRBV7-8 and TRBJ2-1, with D possibly being TRBD2 (6 bases). Per germline, CDR1 SGHVS and CDR2 FQNEAQ. V was pared by 3 bases and J by 2 bases, with 11 bases between. The CDR3 loop spans 15 amino acids. For the CDR3, the DNA is TGTGCCAGCAGCTTCCTAGCGCTCCCCTACAATGAGCAGTTCTTC. This encodes CASSFLALPYNEQFF. The full variable domain, completed using reference TRBV7-8 and TRBJ2-1, is GAGVSQSPRYKVAKRGQDVALRCDPISGHVSLFWYQQALGQGPEFLTYFQNEAQLDKSGLPSDRFFAERPEGSVSTLKIQRTQQEDSAVYLCASSFLALPYNEQFFGPGTRLTVL.

The chain joins TRBV6-5 to TRBJ1-2, with D hard to call. The CDR3 runs 19 residues. Germline V CDR1 and CDR2: MNHEY, SVGAGI. Trimming shortened V by 2 bases and J by 0 bases, and 22 bases separated the two germline ends. CDR3 sequence: CASSYNLRRPTHTNYGYTF. The CDR3 bases are TGTGCCAGCAGTTACAATTTAAGGAGGCCAACCCACACTAACTATGGCTACACCTTC.

The rearrangement uses TRBV20-1 and TRBJ2-1; 12 bases line up with TRBD2. This CDR3 is 14 amino acids long. J lost 5 bases, V lost 5 bases, and 4 bases had no gene match. Germline assignment: CDR1 DFQATT and CDR2 SNEGSKA (reference sequence). This CDR3 reads CSAGLAGGDNEQFF. Written as DNA, the CDR3 is TGCAGTGCTGGTCTAGCGGGAGGGGACAATGAGCAGTTCTTC.

This clonotype was seen a handful of times. The gene calls are TRBV11-2 and TRBJ2-3; 10 nucleotides agree with TRBD1. This CDR3 is built from 15 residues. CDR1 is SGHAT and CDR2 is FQNNGV in the germline V gene. With 5 bases clipped from V and 5 bases from J, the junction kept 7 bases outside the gene matches. CDR3 region: CASSPSGQGRDTQYF. Written as DNA, the CDR3 is TGTGCCAGCAGCCCCTCGGGACAGGGGCGAGATACGCAGTATTTT.

The chain is built from TRBV20-1 and TRBJ2-1, with D unresolved. Germline V gene data show CDR1 as DFQATT and CDR2 as SNEGSKA (reference sequence). This CDR3 is built from 10 residues. Trimming took off 6 bases at V and 5 bases at J, with 5 bases between the two ends. The CDR3 DNA is TGCAGTGCCGGAAACAATGAGCAGTTCTTC. Translating gives CSAGNNEQFF.

This sequence joins TRBV5-6 and TRBJ1-1; D ambiguous. Germline assignment: CDR1 SGHDT and CDR2 YYEEEE. This CDR3 comprises 12 residues. V was cut by 2 bases and J by 5 bases, with 7 bases left in between. CDR3: CASSFGFTEAFF. CDR3 sequence (DNA): TGTGCCAGCAGCTTTGGGTTTACTGAAGCTTTCTTT.

This clonotype came up a few times. The CDR3 DNA reads TGTGCCAGCAGTCCCCCGACAGGGAAAGGGAGTGCTTATGGCTACACCTTC. It specifies CASSPPTGKGSAYGYTF. J is TRBJ1-2 and V is TRBV28; 7 bases are a match to TRBD1. The length of the CDR3 is 17 residues. Unmatched junction bases numbered 17, after V lost 5 bases and J lost 5 bases. Germline CDR1 is MDHEN and CDR2 is SYDVKM.

This clonotype was recorded many times. The chain is built from TRBV12-3 or TRBV12-4 and TRBJ2-2; 8 nucleotides match TRBD1. V gave up 0 bases and J gave up 2 bases; unmatched junction bases: 2. The CDR3 extends over 16 amino acids. The CDR3 bases are TGTGCCAGCAGTTTAGCGCCAGGGGGCAACACCGGGGAGCTGTTTTTT. It codes for CASSLAPGGNTGELFF.

J is TRBJ2-7 and V is TRBV6-5; D may match TRBD1 or TRBD2 (6 bases each). V shed 6 bases and J shed 2 bases, with 17 bases lying between them. The germline V gene has CDR1 MNHEY and CDR2 SVGAGI. CDR3 length: 15 residues. Here the CDR3 DNA reads TGTGCCAGCAGACCCGAGTGGGGGGCCGCCTACGAGCAGTACTTC. Translating gives CASRPEWGAAYEQYF.

The V and J genes are TRBV20-1 and TRBJ2-1; D is unclear. Germline lookup yields CDR1 DFQATT and CDR2 SNEGSKA (reference sequence). This CDR3 spans 14 amino acids. V lost 6 bases and J lost 3, with 15 bases in between. The CDR3 loop is CSALDGSDYNEQFF. CDR3 nucleotide sequence: TGCAGTGCCTTGGACGGCTCCGACTACAATGAGCAGTTCTTC.

The chain couples TRBV11-1 to TRBJ1-6, with a possible D match to TRBD1 (5 bases). This CDR3 region has 15 residues. Germline V lookup: CDR1 SGHAT, CDR2 FQDESV (reference sequence). With 5 bases removed from V and 5 bases from J, the gap between germline ends came to 13 bases. The DNA of the CDR3 is TGTGCCAGCAGCCTCAGCGACAGTCATAATTCACCCCTCCACTTT. As protein: CASSLSDSHNSPLHF.

This clonotype has only one observation. The rearrangement joins TRBV7-3 to TRBJ2-1; D may be TRBD1 or TRBD2 (6 bases each). The CDR3 loop spans 15 amino acids. CDR1 and CDR2 (germline): SGHTA, FQGTGA. Trimming shortened V by 1 base and J by 3 bases, and 10 bases separated the two germline ends. The chain's CDR3 is CASSLMGGHYNEQFF. CDR3 sequence (DNA): TGTGCCAGCAGCTTAATGGGGGGCCACTACAATGAGCAGTTCTTC. Filled out from reference TRBV7-3 and TRBJ2-1, the complete variable domain reads GAGVSQTPSNKVTEKGKYVELRCDPISGHTALYWYRQSLGQGPEFLIYFQGTGAADDSGLPNDRFFAVRPEGSVSTLKIQRTERGDSAVYLCASSLMGGHYNEQFFGPGTRLTVL.

The chain combines TRBV5-1 with TRBJ2-7; D might be TRBD1 (5 bases). CDR3 length: 15 residues. Trimming removed 0 bases from V and 2 bases from J, with 12 bases in between. The germline CDR1 and CDR2 sequences are SGHRS and YFSETQ. The CDR3 DNA sequence: TGCGCCAGCAGCTTGGTTGGCAGGGCCACCTACGAGCAGTACTTC. Amino acid sequence: CASSLVGRATYEQYF. Full variable domain (remainder filled in from reference TRBV5-1 and TRBJ2-7): KAGVTQTPRYLIKTRGQQVTLSCSPISGHRSVSWYQQTPGQGLQFLFEYFSETQRNKGNFPGRFSGRQFSNSRSEMNVSTLELGDSALYLCASSLVGRATYEQYFGPGTRLTVT.

This clonotype was seen more than once but under ten times. The chain is built from TRBV7-2 and TRBJ2-7; 12 bases are a match to TRBD2. Germline V gene lookup returns CDR1 SGHTA and CDR2 FQGNSA. With 2 bases clipped from V and 6 bases from J, the junction kept 2 bases outside the gene matches. The CDR3 has 14 residues. The CDR3 protein is CASSLTGLAGEQYF. CDR3 DNA: TGTGCCAGCAGCTTAACGGGACTAGCGGGCGAGCAGTACTTC.

In its sample, this clonotype was seen a few times. The chain has TRBV3-1 and TRBJ2-7; D unclear. This CDR3 region has 14 residues. Trimming removed 0 bases at V and 3 bases at J, with 9 bases between. Germline lookup yields CDR1 LGHDT and CDR2 YNNKEL (reference sequence). Here the CDR3 DNA reads TGTGCCAGCAGCCAAGACCTTACCGACTACGAGCAGTACTTC. This sequence encodes CASSQDLTDYEQYF.

This chain uses TRBV12-3 or TRBV12-4 with TRBJ1-2, with unresolved D. The germline V and J ends were trimmed by 5 bases and 4 bases, with 17 bases remaining between them. CDR3 size: 15 residues. The CDR3 loop is CASSPRTAAGYGYTF. The CDR3 DNA reads TGTGCCAGCAGTCCGAGGACCGCGGCCGGCTATGGCTACACCTTC.

Ten or more counts support this clonotype. The J gene is TRBJ2-2, the V gene TRBV4-1; TRBD2 matches 13 bases. Germline CDR1 and CDR2: MGHRA and YSYEKL. The CDR3 is 16 residues long. J gave up 6 bases and V 7 bases, and 8 bases lay outside the gene matches. The CDR3 region has the DNA TGCGCCAGCACCCGCGCACTAGCGGGAGGGGCCGGGGAGCTGTTTTTT. It encodes CASTRALAGGAGELFF.

This chain connects TRBV20-1 to TRBJ2-7; tentatively, D is TRBD2 (5 bases). Per the germline V gene, CDR1 is DFQATT and CDR2 is SNEGSKA (reference sequence). V was cut by 0 bases and J by 3 bases, with 9 bases left in between. This CDR3 has 13 amino acids. The CDR3 nucleotides read TGCAGTGCTAGAGATCAACTAGGCTACGAGCAGTACTTC. Translation: CSARDQLGYEQYF.

This clonotype was seen more than once but under ten times. One end of the junction is discordant with germline, which a read error may explain. The chain combines TRBV20-1 with TRBJ2-1; TRBD2 matches at 9 bases. This CDR3 is built from 15 residues. CDR1 is DFQATT and CDR2 is SNEGSKA in the germline V gene (reference sequence). The CDR3 DNA is TGCAGTGCTAGAGTCCTGGCGGGGGGGACCCGCGCCCTCCTCTTC. As protein: CSARVLAGGTRALLF.

The sample holds a few counts of this clonotype. This chain uses TRBV10-3 with TRBJ2-5, with 13 bases aligning to TRBD2. Germline V gene sequence: CDR1 ENHRY, CDR2 SYGVKD. V shed 3 bases, J shed 4 bases, and the junction held 8 bases outside the gene matches. This CDR3 has 17 amino acids. CDR3 in amino acids: CAISDGLAGVVGETQYF. CDR3 nucleotide sequence: TGTGCCATCAGTGACGGACTAGCGGGAGTTGTAGGAGAGACCCAGTACTTC.

This clonotype was picked up a small number of times. The chain joins TRBV30 to TRBJ1-1, with TRBD1 matching over 9 bases. CDR1 and CDR2 (germline): GTSNPN, SVGIG (reference sequence). The CDR3 sequence is 12 residues long. V shed 1 base, J shed 11 bases, and the junction held 5 bases outside the gene matches. The CDR3 DNA reads TGTGCCTGGAGTGACCGGGACAGGGAGGCTTTCTTT. Amino acid sequence: CAWSDRDREAFF.